A single sample is the source of the 7 T cell receptor beta chains below, sequenced in a study of blood T cell repertoires in COVID-19. Here immunoSEQ multiplex PCR was the method, and the copy in TCRdb shows in-frame clones only, minus some. Of 350,000 or so clones listed, nearly 90% are singletons. Material for sequencing was peripheral blood. The receptors stem from a man between 18 and 29 years old with active or convalescent COVID-19.

This sequence joins TRBV9 and TRBJ2-7, with 8 bases lining up with TRBD2. The V segment lost 3 bases and the J segment 1 base; nucleotides outside the gene matches: 18. The CDR3 is 19 residues long. Germline V gene lookup returns CDR1 SGDLS and CDR2 YYNGEE. The CDR3 is CASSDLRRPKGLDSYEQYF. CDR3 nucleotide sequence: TGTGCCAGCAGCGACCTCCGTAGACCGAAGGGACTAGATTCCTACGAGCAGTACTTC.

As concerns this clone: A read error may account for a junction end that differs from germline. V gene TRBV10-3 combines with J gene TRBJ2-6; D might be TRBD1 (5 bases). The CDR3 runs 16 residues. Germline V gene lookup returns CDR1 ENHRY and CDR2 SYGVKD. The CDR3 region is CATNPGTISGANVLTF. CDR3 in DNA: TGTGCTACAAATCCGGGTACTATATCTGGGGCCAACGTGCTGACTTTC.

The chain uses TRBV19 and TRBJ1-2, with D possibly matching TRBD1 (6 bases). CDR1 and CDR2 from the germline V gene are LNHDA and SQIVND (reference sequence). The CDR3 sequence is 12 residues long. V lost 7 bases to trimming and J lost 5 bases, with 11 bases between them. The CDR3: CASKTGIYGYTF. In nucleotides, the CDR3 is TGTGCCAGTAAGACAGGAATTTATGGCTACACCTTC.

V and J are TRBV19 and TRBJ1-2; 9 bases align to TRBD1. There are 16 residues in the CDR3. Germline V gene lookup returns CDR1 LNHDA and CDR2 SQIVND (reference sequence). V lost 6 bases and J lost 2; bases outside the gene matches: 10. The CDR3 nucleotides read TGTGCCAGTAGCCCTTGGGGACAGGGTATCAACTATGGCTACACCTTC. Its translation is CASSPWGQGINYGYTF.

This chain connects TRBV7-9 to TRBJ1-5; 8 bases agree with TRBD1. The germline V gene encodes CDR1 SEHNR and CDR2 FQNEAQ (reference sequence). The CDR3 runs 16 residues. With V trimmed by 3 bases and J by 3 bases, 7 bases remained unmatched. CDR3 bases: TGTGCCAGCAGCTTCGGACAGGGATGGAACAATCAGCCCCAGCATTTT. This codes for CASSFGQGWNNQPQHF.

The chain employs TRBV3-1 (or the pseudogene TRBV3-2) and TRBJ1-5, with unresolved D. Germline V CDR1 and CDR2: LGHDT, YNNKEL (reference sequence). This CDR3 spans 12 amino acids. The V end lost 1 base, the J end lost 4 bases, and 2 bases lay between the germline ends. The CDR3 region has the DNA TGTGCCAGCAGCCAAGCGAATCAGCCCCAGCATTTT. It encodes CASSQANQPQHF.

This chain connects TRBV7-3 to TRBJ1-2, with 9 bases aligning to TRBD1. The CDR3 has 15 residues. CDR1 is SGHTA and CDR2 is FQGTGA in the germline V gene. J gave up 4 bases and V 6 bases, and 9 bases lay outside the gene matches. CDR3 sequence (DNA): TGTGCCAGCAGTTATCAACAGGGGGCGGTCTATGGCTACACCTTC. The encoded protein is CASSYQQGAVYGYTF.